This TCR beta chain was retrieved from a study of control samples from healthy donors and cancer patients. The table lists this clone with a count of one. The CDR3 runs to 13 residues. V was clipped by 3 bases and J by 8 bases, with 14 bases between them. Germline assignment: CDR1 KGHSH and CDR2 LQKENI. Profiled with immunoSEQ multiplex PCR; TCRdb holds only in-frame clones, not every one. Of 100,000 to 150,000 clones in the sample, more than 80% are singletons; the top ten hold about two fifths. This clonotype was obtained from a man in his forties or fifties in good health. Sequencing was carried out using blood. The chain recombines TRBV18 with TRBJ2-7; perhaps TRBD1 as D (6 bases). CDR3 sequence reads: CASSPTTGNQQYF. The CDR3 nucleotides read TGTGCCAGCTCACCTACTACAGGGAACCAGCAGTACTTC.